This TCR beta chain was recovered during a study of cytomegalovirus exposure and HLA in healthy donors. Turning to the study itself: Unique TCRs numbering around 85 million, obtained from HLA-typed donors, made up an early data release. Study results and limitations: Researchers reported in a later analysis that common viral pathogens appeared linked to several top clusters. Most likely, a cluster of highly shared sequence variants arose as a sequencing artifact.

The PCR employed 60 Vbeta primers together with 13 Jbeta primers. Profiling relied on immunoSEQ multiplex PCR, and the TCRdb table lists in-frame clones only, not all of them. This sample has 150,000 or so clones; more than 60% occur once, and the top ten carry roughly 7.1%. As regards this clone: Antigen: not known.

Germline CDR1 is SGHNT and CDR2 is YENEEA. V trimming: 5 bases; J trimming: 4 bases; junction bases outside the gene matches: 5. The CDR3 extends over 15 amino acids. The specimen sequenced was PBMCs. This clonotype was obtained from a woman aged 40-49 years in good health and CMV-seropositive. The chain joins TRBV11-3 to TRBJ2-1, with TRBD2 matching 10 bases. The CDR3 region is CASSPRLAGYNEQFF. For the CDR3, the DNA is TGTGCCAGCAGCCCACGACTAGCGGGTTACAATGAGCAGTTCTTC.